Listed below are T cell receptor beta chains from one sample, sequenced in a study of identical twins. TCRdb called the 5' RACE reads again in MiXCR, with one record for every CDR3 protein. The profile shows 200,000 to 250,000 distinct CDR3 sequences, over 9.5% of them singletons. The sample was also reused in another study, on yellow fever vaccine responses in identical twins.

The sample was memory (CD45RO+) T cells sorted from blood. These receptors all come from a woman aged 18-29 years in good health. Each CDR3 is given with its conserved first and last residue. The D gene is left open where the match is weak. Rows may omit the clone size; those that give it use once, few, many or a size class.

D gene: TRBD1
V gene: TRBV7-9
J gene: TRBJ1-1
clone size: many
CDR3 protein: CASSPVGTGANTEAFF
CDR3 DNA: TGTGCCAGCAGCCCAGTGGGGACAGGGGCGAACACTGAAGCTTTCTTT

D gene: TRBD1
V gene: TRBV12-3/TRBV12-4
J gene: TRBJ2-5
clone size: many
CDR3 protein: CASSWRQGETQYF
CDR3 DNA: TGTGCCAGCAGTTGGCGACAGGGAGAGACCCAGTACTTC

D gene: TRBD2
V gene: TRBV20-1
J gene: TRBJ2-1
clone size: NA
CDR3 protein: CSARGIRGGLNEQFF
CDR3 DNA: TGCAGTGCTAGAGGTATCCGGGGGGGCCTTAATGAGCAGTTCTTC

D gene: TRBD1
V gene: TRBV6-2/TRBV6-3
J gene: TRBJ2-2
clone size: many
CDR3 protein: CASIRGLSTGELFF
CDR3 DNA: TGTGCCAGCATTAGGGGGCTTTCCACCGGGGAGCTGTTTTTT

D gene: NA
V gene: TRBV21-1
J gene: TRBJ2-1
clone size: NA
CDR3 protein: CASSISGLADNEQFF
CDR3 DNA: TGTGCCAGCAGCATTTCGGGACTCGCCGACAATGAGCAGTTCTTC

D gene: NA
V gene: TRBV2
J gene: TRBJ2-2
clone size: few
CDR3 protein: CASSMSSSGELFF
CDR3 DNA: TGTGCCAGCAGTATGTCTAGCAGCGGGGAGCTGTTTTTT

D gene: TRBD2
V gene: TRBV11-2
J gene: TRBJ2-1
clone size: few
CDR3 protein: CASSGGLASYNEQFF
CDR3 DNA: TGTGCCAGCAGCGGCGGACTAGCGTCCTACAATGAGCAGTTCTTC

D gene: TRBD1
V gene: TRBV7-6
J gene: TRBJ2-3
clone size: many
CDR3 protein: CASSLVDRGPDTQYF
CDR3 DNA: TGTGCCAGCAGCTTAGTAGACAGGGGGCCAGATACGCAGTATTTT

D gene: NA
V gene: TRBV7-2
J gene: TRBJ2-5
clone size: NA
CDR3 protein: CASSPTQRETQYF
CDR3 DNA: TGTGCCAGCAGCCCGACCCAGAGGGAGACCCAGTACTTC

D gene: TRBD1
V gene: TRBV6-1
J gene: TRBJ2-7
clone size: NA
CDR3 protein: CASSPGRGLGEQYF
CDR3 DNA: TGTGCCAGTTCCCCAGGCAGGGGGCTAGGGGAGCAGTACTTC

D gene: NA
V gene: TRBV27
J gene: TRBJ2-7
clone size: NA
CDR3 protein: CASSLSAGEWNEQYF
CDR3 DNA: TGTGCCAGCAGTTTATCGGCAGGGGAGTGGAACGAGCAGTACTTC

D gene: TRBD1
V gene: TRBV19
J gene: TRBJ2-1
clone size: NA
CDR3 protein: CASSMATGQGSREQFF
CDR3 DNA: TGTGCCAGTAGTATGGCAACGGGACAGGGGAGTCGTGAGCAGTTCTTC

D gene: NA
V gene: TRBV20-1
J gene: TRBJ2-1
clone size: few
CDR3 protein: CSGRVNEQFF
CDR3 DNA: TGCAGTGGTCGCGTGAATGAGCAGTTCTTC

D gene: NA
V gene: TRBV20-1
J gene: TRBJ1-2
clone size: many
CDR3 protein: CSARDQVYGYTF
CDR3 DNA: TGCAGTGCTAGAGATCAGGTCTATGGCTACACCTTC

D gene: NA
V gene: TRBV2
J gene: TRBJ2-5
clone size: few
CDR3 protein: CASSVLGETQYF
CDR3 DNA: TGTGCCAGCAGTGTTTTAGGGGAGACCCAGTACTTC

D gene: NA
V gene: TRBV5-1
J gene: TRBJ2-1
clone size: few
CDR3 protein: CASSPVAGTRGGEQFF
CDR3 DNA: TGCGCCAGCAGCCCTGTAGCCGGGACGAGGGGGGGCGAGCAGTTCTTC

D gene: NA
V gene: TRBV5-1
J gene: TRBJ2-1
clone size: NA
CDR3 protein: CASSGITGVSSSYNEQFF
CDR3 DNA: TGCGCCAGCAGCGGGATTACCGGGGTTTCGAGCTCCTACAATGAGCAGTTCTTC

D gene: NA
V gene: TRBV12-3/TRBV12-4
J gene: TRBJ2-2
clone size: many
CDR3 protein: CASSSPGSNTGELFF
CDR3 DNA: TGTGCCAGCAGTTCCCCAGGGTCAAACACCGGGGAGCTGTTTTTT

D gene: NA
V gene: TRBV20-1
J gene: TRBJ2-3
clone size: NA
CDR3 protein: CSASPPPYSDTQYF
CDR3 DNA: TGCAGTGCTAGCCCCCCTCCTTACAGTGATACGCAGTATTTT

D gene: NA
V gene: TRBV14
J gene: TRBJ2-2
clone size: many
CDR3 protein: CASRTEWGTGELFF
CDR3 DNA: TGTGCCAGCAGGACGGAGTGGGGCACCGGGGAGCTGTTTTTT

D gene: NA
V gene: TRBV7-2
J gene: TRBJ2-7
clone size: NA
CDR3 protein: CASSLASDLGEQYF
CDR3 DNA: TGTGCCAGCAGCTTAGCTTCGGACCTCGGGGAGCAGTACTTC

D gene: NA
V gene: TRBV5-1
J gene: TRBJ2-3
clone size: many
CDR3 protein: CASSLPGADTQYF
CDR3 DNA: TGCGCCAGCAGCTTGCCAGGGGCAGATACGCAGTATTTT

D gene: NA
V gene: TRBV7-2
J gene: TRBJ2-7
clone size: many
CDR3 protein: CASSSSGTSYEQYF
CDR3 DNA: TGTGCCAGCAGCTCATCCGGGACCTCATACGAGCAGTACTTC

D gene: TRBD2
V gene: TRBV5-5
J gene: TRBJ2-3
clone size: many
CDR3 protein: CASSLDGSSGHTDTQYF
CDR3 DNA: TGTGCCAGCAGCTTGGATGGGTCTAGCGGACACACAGATACGCAGTATTTT

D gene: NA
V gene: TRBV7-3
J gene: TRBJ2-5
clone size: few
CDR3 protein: CASSLNAWETQYF
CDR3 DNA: TGTGCCAGCAGCTTGAACGCGTGGGAGACCCAGTACTTC

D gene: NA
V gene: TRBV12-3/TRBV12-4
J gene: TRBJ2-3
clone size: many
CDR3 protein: CASSPLPPPTKGDTQYF
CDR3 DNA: TGTGCCAGCAGCCCGTTACCCCCCCCTACAAAAGGAGATACGCAGTATTTT

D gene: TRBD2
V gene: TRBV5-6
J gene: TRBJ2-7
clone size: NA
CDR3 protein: CASSPRGAPSTYEQYF
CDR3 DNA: TGTGCCAGCAGCCCGCGGGGGGCCCCCTCGACCTACGAGCAGTACTTC

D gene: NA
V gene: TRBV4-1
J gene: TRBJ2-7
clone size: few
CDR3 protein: CASSKVEVQVSYEQYF
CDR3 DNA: TGCGCCAGCAGCAAGGTAGAGGTTCAGGTCTCCTACGAGCAGTACTTC